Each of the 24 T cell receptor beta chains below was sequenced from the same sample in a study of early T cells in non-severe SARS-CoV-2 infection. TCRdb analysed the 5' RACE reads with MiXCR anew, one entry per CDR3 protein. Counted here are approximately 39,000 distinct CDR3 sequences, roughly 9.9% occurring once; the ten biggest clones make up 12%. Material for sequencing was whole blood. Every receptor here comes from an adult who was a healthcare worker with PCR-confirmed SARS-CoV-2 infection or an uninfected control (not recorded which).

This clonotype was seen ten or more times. The CDR3 loop is CAISELGHNQPQHF. The CDR3 DNA follows: TGTGCCATCAGTGAGTTAGGGCACAATCAGCCCCAGCATTTT. V gene TRBV10-3 combines with J gene TRBJ1-5, with D unclear. Per the germline V gene, CDR1 is ENHRY and CDR2 is SYGVKD. The CDR3 extends over 14 amino acids. V was clipped by 1 base and J by 3 bases, with 7 bases between them.

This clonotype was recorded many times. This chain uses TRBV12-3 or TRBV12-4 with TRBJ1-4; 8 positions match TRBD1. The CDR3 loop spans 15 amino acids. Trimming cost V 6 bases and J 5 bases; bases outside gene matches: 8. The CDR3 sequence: CASRPHRGGNEKLFF. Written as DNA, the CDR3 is TGTGCCAGCAGGCCACACAGGGGGGGAAATGAAAAACTGTTTTTT.

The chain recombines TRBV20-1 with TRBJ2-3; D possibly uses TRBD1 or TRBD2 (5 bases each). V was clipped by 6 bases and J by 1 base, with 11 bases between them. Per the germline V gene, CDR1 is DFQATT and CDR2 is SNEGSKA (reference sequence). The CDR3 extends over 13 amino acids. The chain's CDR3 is CSAPGPGTDTQYF. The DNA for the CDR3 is TGCAGTGCCCCGGGACCGGGCACAGATACGCAGTATTTT.

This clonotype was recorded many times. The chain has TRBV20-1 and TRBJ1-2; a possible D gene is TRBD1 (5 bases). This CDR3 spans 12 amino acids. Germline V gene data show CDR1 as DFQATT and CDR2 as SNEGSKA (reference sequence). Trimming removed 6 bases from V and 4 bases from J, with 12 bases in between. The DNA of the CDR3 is TGCAGTGCAAAGCAGGGAAGCTATGGCTACACCTTC. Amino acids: CSAKQGSYGYTF.

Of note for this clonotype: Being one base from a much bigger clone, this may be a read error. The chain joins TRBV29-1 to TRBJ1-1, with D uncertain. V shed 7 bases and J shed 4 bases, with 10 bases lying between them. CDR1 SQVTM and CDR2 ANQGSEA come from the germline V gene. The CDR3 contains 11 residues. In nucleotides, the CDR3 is TGCAGCGCCGCCTCGTCCACTGAAGCTTTCTTT. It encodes CSAASSTEAFF.

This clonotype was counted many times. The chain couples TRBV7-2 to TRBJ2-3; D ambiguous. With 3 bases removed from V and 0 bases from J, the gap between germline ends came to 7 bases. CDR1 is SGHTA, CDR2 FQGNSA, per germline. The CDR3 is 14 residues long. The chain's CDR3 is CASSLAGSTDTQYF. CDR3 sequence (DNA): TGTGCCAGCAGCTTGGCTGGGAGCACAGATACGCAGTATTTT. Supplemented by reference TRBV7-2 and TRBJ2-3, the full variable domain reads GAGVSQSPSNKVTEKGKDVELRCDPISGHTALYWYRQSLGQGLEFLIYFQGNSAPDKSGLPSDRFSAERTGGSVSTLTIQRTQQEDSAVYLCASSLAGSTDTQYFGPGTRLTVL.

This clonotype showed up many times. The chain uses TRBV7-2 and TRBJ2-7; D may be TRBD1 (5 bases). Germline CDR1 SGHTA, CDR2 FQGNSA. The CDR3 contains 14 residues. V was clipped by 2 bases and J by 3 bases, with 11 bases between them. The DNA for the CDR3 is TGTGCCAGCAGCTTACAGGGCAGTAACTACGAGCAGTACTTC. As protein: CASSLQGSNYEQYF.

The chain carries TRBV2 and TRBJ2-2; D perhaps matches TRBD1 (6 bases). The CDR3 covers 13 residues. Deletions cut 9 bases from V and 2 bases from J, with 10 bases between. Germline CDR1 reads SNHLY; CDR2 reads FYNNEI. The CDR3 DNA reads TGTGCCAGGGAGGACAGTAACACCGGGGAGCTGTTTTTT. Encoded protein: CAREDSNTGELFF.

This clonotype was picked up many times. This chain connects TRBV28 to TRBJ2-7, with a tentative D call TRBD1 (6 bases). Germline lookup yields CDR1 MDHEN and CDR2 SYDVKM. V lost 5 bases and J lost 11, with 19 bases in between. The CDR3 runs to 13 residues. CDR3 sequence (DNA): TGTGCCAGCAGTCCCCAAGGCCGGGACATTAAGTACTTC. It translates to CASSPQGRDIKYF. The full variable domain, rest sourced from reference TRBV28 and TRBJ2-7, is DVKVTQSSRYLVKRTGEKVFLECVQDMDHENMFWYRQDPGLGLRLIYFSYDVKMKEKGDIPEGYSVSREKKERFSLILESASTNQTSMYLCASSPQGRDIKYFGPGTRLTVT.

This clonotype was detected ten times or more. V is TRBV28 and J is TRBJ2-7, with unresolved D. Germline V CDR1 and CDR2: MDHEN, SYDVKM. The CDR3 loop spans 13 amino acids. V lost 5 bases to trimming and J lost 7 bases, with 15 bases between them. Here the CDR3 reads CASSPPGVREQYF. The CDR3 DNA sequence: TGTGCCAGCAGTCCGCCGGGCGTTAGGGAGCAGTACTTC.

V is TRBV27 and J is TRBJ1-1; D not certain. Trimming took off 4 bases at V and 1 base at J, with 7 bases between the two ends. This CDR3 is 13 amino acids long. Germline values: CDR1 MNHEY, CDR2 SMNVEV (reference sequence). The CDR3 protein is CASSSHENTEAFF. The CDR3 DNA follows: TGTGCCAGCAGTTCCCACGAGAACACTGAAGCTTTCTTT.

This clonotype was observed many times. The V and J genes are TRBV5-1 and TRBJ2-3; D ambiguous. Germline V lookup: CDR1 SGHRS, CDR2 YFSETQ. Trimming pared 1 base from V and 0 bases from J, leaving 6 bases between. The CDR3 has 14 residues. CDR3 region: CASSLTPSTDTQYF. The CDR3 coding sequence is TGCGCCAGCAGCTTGACACCGAGCACAGATACGCAGTATTTT.

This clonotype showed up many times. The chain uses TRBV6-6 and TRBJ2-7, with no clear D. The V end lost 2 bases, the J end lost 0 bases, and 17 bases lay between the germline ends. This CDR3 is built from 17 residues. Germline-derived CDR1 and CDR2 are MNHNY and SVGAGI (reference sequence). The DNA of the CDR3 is TGTGCCAGCAGTTACCGTTCGTTGGCGGCGAGCTCCTACGAGCAGTACTTC. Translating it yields CASSYRSLAASSYEQYF.

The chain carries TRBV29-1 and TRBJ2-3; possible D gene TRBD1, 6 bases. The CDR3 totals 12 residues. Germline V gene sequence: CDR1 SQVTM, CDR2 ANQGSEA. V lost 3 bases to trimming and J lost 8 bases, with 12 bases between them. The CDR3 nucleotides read TGCAGCGTTGATAACAGGGACGGTACGCAGTATTTT. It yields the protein CSVDNRDGTQYF.

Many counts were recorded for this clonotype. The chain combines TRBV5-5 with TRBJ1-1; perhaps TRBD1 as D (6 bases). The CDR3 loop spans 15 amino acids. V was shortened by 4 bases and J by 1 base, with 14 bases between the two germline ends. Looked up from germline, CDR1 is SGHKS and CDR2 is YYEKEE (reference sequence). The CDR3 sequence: CASSPTGQPNTEAFF. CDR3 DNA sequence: TGTGCCAGCAGCCCGACAGGACAGCCGAACACTGAAGCTTTCTTT.

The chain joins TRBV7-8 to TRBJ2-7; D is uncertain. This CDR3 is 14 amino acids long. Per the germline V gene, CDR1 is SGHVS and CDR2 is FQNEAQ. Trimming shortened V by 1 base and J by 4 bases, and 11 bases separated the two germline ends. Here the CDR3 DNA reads TGTGCCAGCAGCTTAGGGGCGGCAGCGTACGAGCAGTACTTC. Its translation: CASSLGAAAYEQYF.

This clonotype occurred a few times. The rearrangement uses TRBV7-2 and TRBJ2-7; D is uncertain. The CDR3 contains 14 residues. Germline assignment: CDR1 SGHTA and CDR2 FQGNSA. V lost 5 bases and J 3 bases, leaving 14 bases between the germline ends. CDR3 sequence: CASSVPGLYYEQYF. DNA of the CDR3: TGTGCCAGCAGCGTACCGGGCCTCTACTACGAGCAGTACTTC. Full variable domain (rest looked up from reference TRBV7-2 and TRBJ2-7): GAGVSQSPSNKVTEKGKDVELRCDPISGHTALYWYRQSLGQGLEFLIYFQGNSAPDKSGLPSDRFSAERTGGSVSTLTIQRTQQEDSAVYLCASSVPGLYYEQYFGPGTRLTVT.

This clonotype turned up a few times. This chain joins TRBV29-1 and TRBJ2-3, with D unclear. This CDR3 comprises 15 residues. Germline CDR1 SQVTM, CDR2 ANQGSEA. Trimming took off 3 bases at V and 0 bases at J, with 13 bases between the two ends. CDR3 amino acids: CSVEKGLGSTDTQYF. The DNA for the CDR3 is TGCAGCGTTGAGAAGGGATTGGGCAGCACAGATACGCAGTATTTT.

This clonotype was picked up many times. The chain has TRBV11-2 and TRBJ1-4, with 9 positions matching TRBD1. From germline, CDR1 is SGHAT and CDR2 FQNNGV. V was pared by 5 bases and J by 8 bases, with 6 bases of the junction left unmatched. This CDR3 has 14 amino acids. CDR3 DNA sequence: TGTGCCAGCAGCAGGGGACAGGGTTACGAAAAACTGTTTTTT. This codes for CASSRGQGYEKLFF.

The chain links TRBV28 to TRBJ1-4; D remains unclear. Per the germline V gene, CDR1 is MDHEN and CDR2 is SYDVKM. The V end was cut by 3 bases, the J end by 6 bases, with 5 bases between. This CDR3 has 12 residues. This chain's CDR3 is CASSFGHEKLFF. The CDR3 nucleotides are TGTGCCAGCAGTTTTGGACATGAAAAACTGTTTTTT.

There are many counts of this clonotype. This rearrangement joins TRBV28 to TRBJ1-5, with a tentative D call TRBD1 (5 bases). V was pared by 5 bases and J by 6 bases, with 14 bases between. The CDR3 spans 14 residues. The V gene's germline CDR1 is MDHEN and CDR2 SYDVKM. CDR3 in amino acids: CASSELGAGQPQHF. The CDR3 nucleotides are TGTGCCAGCAGTGAACTAGGGGCTGGTCAGCCCCAGCATTTT.

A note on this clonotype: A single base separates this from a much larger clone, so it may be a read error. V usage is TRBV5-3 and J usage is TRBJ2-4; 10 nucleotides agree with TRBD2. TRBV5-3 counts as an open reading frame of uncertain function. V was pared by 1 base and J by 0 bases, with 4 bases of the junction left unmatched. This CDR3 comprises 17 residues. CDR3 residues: CARSLSSGGTAKNIQYF. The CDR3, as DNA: TGTGCCAGAAGCTTGAGTAGCGGGGGGACAGCCAAAAACATTCAGTACTTC.

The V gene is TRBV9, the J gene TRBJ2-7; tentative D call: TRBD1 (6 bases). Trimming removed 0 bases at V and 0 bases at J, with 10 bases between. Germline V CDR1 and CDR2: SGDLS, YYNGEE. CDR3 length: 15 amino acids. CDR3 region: CASSVAPDSSYEQYF. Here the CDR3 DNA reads TGTGCCAGCAGCGTAGCCCCGGACAGCTCCTACGAGCAGTACTTC.

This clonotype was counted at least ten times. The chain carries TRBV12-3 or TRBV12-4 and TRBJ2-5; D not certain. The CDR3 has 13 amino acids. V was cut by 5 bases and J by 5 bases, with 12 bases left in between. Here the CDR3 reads CASSLVRWETQYF. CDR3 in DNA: TGTGCCAGCAGTCTCGTCCGGTGGGAGACCCAGTACTTC.